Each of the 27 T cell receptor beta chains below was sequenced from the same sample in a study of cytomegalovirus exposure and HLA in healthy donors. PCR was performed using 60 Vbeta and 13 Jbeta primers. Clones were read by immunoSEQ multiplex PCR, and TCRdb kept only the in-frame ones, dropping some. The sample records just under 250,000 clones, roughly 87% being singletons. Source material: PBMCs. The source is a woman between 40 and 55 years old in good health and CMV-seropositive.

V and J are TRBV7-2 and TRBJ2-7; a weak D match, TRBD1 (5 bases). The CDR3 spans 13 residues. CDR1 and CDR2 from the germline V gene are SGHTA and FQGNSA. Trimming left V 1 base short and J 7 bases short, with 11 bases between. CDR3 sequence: CASSLDGAREQYF. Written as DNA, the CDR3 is TGTGCCAGCAGCTTAGATGGGGCAAGGGAGCAGTACTTC.

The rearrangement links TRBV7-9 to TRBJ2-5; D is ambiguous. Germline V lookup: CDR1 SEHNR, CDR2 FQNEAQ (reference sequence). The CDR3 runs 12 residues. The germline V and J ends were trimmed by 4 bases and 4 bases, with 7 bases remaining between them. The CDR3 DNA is TGTGCCAGCAGCTCGCTAGGAGAGACCCAGTACTTC. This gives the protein CASSSLGETQYF.

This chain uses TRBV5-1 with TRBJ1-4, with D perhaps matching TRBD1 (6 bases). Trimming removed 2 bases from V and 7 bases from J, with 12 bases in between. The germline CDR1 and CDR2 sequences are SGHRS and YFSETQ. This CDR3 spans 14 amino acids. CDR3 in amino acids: CASSFGGGGEKLFF. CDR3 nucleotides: TGCGCCAGCAGCTTCGGAGGGGGGGGTGAAAAACTGTTTTTT.

CDR3 loop: CASSSQYYGYTF. CDR3 nucleotide sequence: TGTGCCAGCAGCTCTCAGTACTATGGCTACACCTTC. This rearrangement joins TRBV5-6 to TRBJ1-2; D unclear. The CDR3 totals 12 residues. Trimming removed 3 bases at V and 3 bases at J, with 6 bases between. Germline CDR1 reads SGHDT; CDR2 reads YYEEEE. The full variable domain, its missing parts supplied by reference TRBV5-6 and TRBJ1-2, is DAGVTQSPTHLIKTRGQQVTLRCSPKSGHDTVSWYQQALGQGPQFIFQYYEEEERQRGNFPDRFSGHQFPNYSSELNVNALLLGDSALYLCASSSQYYGYTFGSGTRLTVV.

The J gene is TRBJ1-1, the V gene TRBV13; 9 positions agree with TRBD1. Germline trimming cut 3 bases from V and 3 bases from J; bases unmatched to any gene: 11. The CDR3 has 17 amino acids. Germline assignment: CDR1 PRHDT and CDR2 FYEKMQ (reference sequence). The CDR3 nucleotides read TGTGCCAGCAGCTTCCCCAAGACAGGGGGGTCTCACACTGAAGCTTTCTTT. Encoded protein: CASSFPKTGGSHTEAFF.

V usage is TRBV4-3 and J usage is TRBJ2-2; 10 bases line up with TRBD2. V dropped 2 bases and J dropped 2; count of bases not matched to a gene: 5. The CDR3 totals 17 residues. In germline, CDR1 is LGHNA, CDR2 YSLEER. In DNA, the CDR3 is TGCGCCAGCAGCCAACAGACTAGCGGGTCTAACACCGGGGAGCTGTTTTTT. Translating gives CASSQQTSGSNTGELFF.

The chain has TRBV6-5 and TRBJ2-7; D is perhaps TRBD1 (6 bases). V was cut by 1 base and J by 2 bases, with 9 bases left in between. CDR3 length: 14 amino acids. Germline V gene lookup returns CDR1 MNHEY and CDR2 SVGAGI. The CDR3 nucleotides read TGTGCCAGCAGTTACTGGCAGGGGCCCTACGAGCAGTACTTC. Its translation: CASSYWQGPYEQYF.

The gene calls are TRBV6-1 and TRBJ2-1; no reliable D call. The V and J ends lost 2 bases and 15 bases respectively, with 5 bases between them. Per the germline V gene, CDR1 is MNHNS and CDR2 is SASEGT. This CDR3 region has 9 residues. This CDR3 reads CASSESWFF. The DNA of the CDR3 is TGTGCCAGCAGTGAATCGTGGTTCTTC.

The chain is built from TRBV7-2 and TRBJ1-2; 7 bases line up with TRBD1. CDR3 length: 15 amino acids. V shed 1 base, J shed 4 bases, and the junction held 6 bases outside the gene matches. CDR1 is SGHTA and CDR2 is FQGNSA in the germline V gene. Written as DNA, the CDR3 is TGTGCCAGCAGCTTAGAAGGGGGCGTCTTCTATGGCTACACCTTC. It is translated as CASSLEGGVFYGYTF.

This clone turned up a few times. CDR3 DNA: TGTGCCAGCAGCTTAGCAGGGACAGAAGCCTACGAGCAGTACTTC. It is translated as CASSLAGTEAYEQYF. The V call is TRBV7-2, the J call TRBJ2-7; TRBD1 aligns across 7 bases. V was pared by 0 bases and J by 2 bases, with 4 bases of the junction left unmatched. In germline, CDR1 is SGHTA, CDR2 FQGNSA. CDR3 length: 15 residues. The full variable domain, in which reference TRBV7-2 and TRBJ2-7 provide the parts outside the CDR3, is GAGVSQSPSNKVTEKGKDVELRCDPISGHTALYWYRQSLGQGLEFLIYFQGNSAPDKSGLPSDRFSAERTGGSVSTLTIQRTQQEDSAVYLCASSLAGTEAYEQYFGPGTRLTVT.

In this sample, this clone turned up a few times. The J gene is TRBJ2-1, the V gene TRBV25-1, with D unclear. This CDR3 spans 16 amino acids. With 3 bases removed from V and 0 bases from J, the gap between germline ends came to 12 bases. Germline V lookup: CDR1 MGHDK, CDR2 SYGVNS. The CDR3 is CASSDARKSSYNEQFF. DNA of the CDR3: TGTGCCAGCAGTGACGCGCGGAAGAGCTCCTACAATGAGCAGTTCTTC.

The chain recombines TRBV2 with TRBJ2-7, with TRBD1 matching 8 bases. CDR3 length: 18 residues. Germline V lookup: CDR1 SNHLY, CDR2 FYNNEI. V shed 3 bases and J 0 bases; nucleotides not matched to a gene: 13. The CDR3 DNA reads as TGTGCCAGCAGTGAGCGACCCCGGAAGACAGGGGACTCCTACGAGCAGTACTTC. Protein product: CASSERPRKTGDSYEQYF.

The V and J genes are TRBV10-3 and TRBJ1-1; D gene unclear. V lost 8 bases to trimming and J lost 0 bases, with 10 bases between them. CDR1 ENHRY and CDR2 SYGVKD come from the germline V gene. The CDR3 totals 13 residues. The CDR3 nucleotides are TGTGCCATCCGAACAACCTTGAACACTGAAGCTTTCTTT. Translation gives CAIRTTLNTEAFF.

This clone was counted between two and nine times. The CDR3 sequence: CSVKGGAREGYTF. CDR3 sequence (DNA): TGCAGCGTCAAAGGGGGTGCCAGGGAGGGCTACACCTTC. The chain joins TRBV29-1 to TRBJ1-2; TRBD1 is a possible D gene (6 bases). The V end lost 6 bases, the J end lost 8 bases, and 19 bases lay between the germline ends. This CDR3 has 13 amino acids. Germline CDR1 SQVTM, CDR2 ANQGSEA.

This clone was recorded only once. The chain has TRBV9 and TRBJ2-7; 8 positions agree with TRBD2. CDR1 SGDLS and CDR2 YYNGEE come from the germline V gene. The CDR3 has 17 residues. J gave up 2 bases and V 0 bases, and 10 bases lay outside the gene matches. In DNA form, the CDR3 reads TGTGCCAGCAGCGTAGGGGGAGCGGGGGACCCCCCCTACGAGCAGTACTTC. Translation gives CASSVGGAGDPPYEQYF. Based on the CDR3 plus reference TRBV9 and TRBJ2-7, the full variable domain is DSGVTQTPKHLITATGQRVTLRCSPRSGDLSVYWYQQSLDQGLQFLIQYYNGEERAKGNILERFSAQQFPDLHSELNLSSLELGDSALYFCASSVGGAGDPPYEQYFGPGTRLTVT.

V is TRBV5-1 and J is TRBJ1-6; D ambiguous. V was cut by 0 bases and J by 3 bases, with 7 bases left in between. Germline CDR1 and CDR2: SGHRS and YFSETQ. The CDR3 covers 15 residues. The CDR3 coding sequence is TGCGCCAGCAGCTTGGACGGGGACTATAATTCACCCCTCCACTTT. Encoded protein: CASSLDGDYNSPLHF.

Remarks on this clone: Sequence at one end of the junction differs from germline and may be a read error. The CDR3 DNA sequence: TGTGCCAGCAGCCGGGACAGGCTCCTCTCTGGGGCCAACGTCCCGACTTTC. As protein: CASSRDRLLSGANVPTF. The V gene is TRBV11-2, the J gene TRBJ2-6; 8 nucleotides match TRBD1. The CDR3 length is 17 residues. Germline assignment: CDR1 SGHAT and CDR2 FQNNGV.

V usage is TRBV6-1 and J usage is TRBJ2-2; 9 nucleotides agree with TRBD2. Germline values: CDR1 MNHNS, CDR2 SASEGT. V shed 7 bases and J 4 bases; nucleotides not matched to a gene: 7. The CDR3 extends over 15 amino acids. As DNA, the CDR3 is TGTGCCAGCAAGAGGGCGGGAGGGGGCACCGGGGAGCTGTTTTTT. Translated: CASKRAGGGTGELFF.

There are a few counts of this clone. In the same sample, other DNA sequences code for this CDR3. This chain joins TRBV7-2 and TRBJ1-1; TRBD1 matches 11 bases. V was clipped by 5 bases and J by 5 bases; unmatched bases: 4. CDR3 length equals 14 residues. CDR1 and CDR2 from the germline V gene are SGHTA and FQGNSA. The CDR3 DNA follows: TGTGCCAGCAGCCTGGACAGGGGGCGGACTGAAGCTTTCTTT. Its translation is CASSLDRGRTEAFF.

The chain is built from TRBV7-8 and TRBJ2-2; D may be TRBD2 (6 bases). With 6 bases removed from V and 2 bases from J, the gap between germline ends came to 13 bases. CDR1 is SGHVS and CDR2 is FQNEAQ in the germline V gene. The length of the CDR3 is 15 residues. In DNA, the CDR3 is TGTGCCAGCAGTATCGAGCGGGTCAACACCGGGGAGCTGTTTTTT. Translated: CASSIERVNTGELFF.

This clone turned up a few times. CDR3: CASSLGRGTYGYTF. CDR3 sequence (DNA): TGTGCCAGCAGCTTAGGCAGGGGTACCTATGGCTACACCTTC. The chain uses TRBV11-2 and TRBJ1-2; tentatively, D is TRBD1 (6 bases). The CDR3 is made up of 14 amino acids. CDR1 SGHAT and CDR2 FQNNGV come from the germline V gene. Trimming took off 1 base at V and 4 bases at J, with 10 bases between the two ends.

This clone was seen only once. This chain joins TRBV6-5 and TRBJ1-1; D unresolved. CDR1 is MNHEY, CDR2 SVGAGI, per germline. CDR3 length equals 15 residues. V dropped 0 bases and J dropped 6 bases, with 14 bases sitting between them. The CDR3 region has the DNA TGTGCCAGCAGTTACTCGAATGCGGGTGACCCTGAAGCTTTCTTT. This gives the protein CASSYSNAGDPEAFF.

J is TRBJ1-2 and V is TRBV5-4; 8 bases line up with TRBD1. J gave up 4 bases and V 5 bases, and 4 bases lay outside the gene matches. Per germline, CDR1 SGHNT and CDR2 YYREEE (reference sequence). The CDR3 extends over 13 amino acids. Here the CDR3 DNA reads TGTGCCAGCAGTCAGACAGGGGTCTATGGCTACACCTTC. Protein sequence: CASSQTGVYGYTF.

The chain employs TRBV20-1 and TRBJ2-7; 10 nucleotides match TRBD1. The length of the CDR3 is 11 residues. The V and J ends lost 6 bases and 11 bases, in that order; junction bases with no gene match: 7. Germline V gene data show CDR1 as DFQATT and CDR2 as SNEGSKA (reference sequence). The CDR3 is CSALLGTGEYF. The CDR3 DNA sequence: TGCAGTGCCCTCCTGGGGACAGGGGAGTACTTC.

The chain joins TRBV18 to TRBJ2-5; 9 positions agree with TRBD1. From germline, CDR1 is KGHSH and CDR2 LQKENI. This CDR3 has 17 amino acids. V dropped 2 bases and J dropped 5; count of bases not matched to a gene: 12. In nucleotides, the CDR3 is TGTGCCAGCTCACCATTCGACCGGACAGGGGTACGTGAGACCCAGTACTTC. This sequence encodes CASSPFDRTGVRETQYF. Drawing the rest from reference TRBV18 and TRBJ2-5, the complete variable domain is NAGVMQNPRHLVRRRGQEARLRCSPMKGHSHVYWYRQLPEEGLKFMVYLQKENIIDESGMPKERFSAEFPKEGPSILRIQQVVRGDSAAYFCASSPFDRTGVRETQYFGPGTRLLVL.

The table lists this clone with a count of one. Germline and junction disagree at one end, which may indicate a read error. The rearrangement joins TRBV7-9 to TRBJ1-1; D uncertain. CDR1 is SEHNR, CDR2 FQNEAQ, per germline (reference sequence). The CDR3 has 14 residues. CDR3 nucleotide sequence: TGTTCCAGCAGCTTACAGTCCGTTAACACTGAAGCTTTCTTT. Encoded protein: CSSSLQSVNTEAFF.

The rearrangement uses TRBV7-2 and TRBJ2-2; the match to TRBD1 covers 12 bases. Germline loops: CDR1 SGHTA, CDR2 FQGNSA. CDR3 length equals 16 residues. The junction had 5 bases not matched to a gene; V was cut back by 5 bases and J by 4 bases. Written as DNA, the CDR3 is TGTGCCAGCAGCCGGGGACAGGGGGCCGGCACCGGGGAGCTGTTTTTT. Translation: CASSRGQGAGTGELFF.